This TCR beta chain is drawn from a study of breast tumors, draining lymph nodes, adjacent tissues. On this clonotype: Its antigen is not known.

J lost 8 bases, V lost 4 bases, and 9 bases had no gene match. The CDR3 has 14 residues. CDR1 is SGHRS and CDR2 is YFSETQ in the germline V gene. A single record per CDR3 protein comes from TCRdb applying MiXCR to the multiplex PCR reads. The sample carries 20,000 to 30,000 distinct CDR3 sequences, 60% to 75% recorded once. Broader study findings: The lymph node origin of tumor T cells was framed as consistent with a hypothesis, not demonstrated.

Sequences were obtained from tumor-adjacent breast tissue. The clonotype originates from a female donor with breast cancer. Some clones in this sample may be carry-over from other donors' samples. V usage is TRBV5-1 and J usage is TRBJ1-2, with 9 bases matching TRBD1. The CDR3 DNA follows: TGCGCCAGCAGCCCCGGGACAGGGTTGACCGGCTACACCTTC. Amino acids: CASSPGTGLTGYTF.